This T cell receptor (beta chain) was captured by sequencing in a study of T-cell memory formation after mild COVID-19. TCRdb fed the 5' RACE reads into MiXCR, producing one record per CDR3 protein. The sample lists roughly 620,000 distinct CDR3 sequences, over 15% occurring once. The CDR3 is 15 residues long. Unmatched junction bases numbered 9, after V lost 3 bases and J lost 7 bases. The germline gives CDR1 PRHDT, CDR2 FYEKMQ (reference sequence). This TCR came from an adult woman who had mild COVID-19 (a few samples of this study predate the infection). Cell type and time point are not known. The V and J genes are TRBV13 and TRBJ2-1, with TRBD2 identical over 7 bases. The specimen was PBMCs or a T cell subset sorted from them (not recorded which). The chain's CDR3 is CASSFPLAPVNEQFF. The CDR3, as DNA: TGTGCCAGCAGCTTCCCACTAGCGCCGGTGAATGAGCAGTTCTTC.